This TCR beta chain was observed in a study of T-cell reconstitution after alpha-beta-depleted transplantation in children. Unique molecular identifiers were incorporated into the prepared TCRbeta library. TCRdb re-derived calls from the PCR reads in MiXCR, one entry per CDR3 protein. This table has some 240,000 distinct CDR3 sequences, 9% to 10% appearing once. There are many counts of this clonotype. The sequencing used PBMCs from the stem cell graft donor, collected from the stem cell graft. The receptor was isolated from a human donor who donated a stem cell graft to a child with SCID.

The CDR3 DNA sequence: TGTGCCAGCAGTGCACGGAGCGGGGGGTACACAGATACGCAGTATTTT. Its protein is CASSARSGGYTDTQYF. The chain recombines TRBV3-1 with TRBJ2-3; TRBD2 matches at 9 bases. There are 16 residues in the CDR3. Germline CDR1 and CDR2: LGHDT and YNNKEL (reference sequence). Trimming took 6 bases from V and 2 from J; bases not matched to a gene: 9.